A selection of T cell receptor beta chains follows, all from one sample in a study of blood T cell repertoires in COVID-19. Produced via immunoSEQ multiplex PCR; TCRdb's table is partial and in-frame only. The sample lists 200,000 to 250,000 clones, 83% seen once, with around 5.5% in the top ten. The sequenced sample was peripheral blood. All receptors derive from a human donor in a cohort sampled during active COVID-19. Each CDR3 is given with its conserved first and last residue. D genes are given only for firm matches. Not every row has a clone size; where given, it reads once, few, many or a size class.

j_call: TRBJ2-2; cdr3_length: 16; d_call: TRBD1; v_call: TRBV7-6; clone_size: -; cdr3_aa: CASSLGTGGRTGELFF; cdr3_nt: TGTGCCAGCAGCTTAGGTACAGGGGGCCGGACCGGGGAGCTGTTTTTT
j_call: TRBJ2-7; cdr3_length: 17; d_call: TRBD1; v_call: TRBV5-1; clone_size: -; cdr3_aa: CASSKRYGTGDPYEQYF; cdr3_nt: TGCGCCAGCAGCAAGAGATACGGGACAGGTGACCCCTACGAGCAGTACTTC
j_call: TRBJ2-5; cdr3_length: 14; d_call: TRBD1; v_call: TRBV18; clone_size: -; cdr3_aa: CASSPSGTGETQYF; cdr3_nt: TGTGCCAGCTCACCATCCGGGACAGGAGAGACCCAGTACTTC
j_call: TRBJ2-1; cdr3_length: 19; d_call: TRBD2; v_call: TRBV24-1; clone_size: many; cdr3_aa: CATSDPFMTSGKSYNEQFF; cdr3_nt: TGTGCCACCAGTGACCCTTTCATGACTAGCGGAAAATCCTACAATGAGCAGTTCTTC
j_call: TRBJ1-5; cdr3_length: 15; d_call: -; v_call: TRBV7-8; clone_size: few; cdr3_aa: CASSQQGGRNQPQHF; cdr3_nt: TGTGCCAGCAGCCAACAGGGTGGCCGCAATCAGCCCCAGCATTTT
j_call: TRBJ2-7; cdr3_length: 16; d_call: TRBD1; v_call: TRBV5-1; clone_size: -; cdr3_aa: CASRPIPGQPFIEQYF; cdr3_nt: TGCGCCAGCAGGCCGATCCCGGGACAGCCCTTTATCGAGCAGTACTTC
j_call: TRBJ1-2; cdr3_length: 16; d_call: -; v_call: TRBV13; clone_size: -; cdr3_aa: CASRLRTGLGNDGYTF; cdr3_nt: TGTGCCAGCAGACTTCGTACAGGGCTCGGTAACGATGGCTACACCTTC
j_call: TRBJ1-1; cdr3_length: 14; d_call: TRBD1; v_call: TRBV9; clone_size: -; cdr3_aa: CASSERQGATEAFF; cdr3_nt: TGTGCCAGCAGCGAAAGACAGGGGGCCACTGAAGCTTTCTTT
j_call: TRBJ2-7; cdr3_length: 13; d_call: -; v_call: TRBV24-1; clone_size: -; cdr3_aa: CATSRDNAYEQYF; cdr3_nt: TGTGCCACCAGCCGGGACAACGCCTACGAGCAGTACTTC
j_call: TRBJ2-2; cdr3_length: 17; d_call: -; v_call: TRBV24-1; clone_size: -; cdr3_aa: CATSGAWRGLNTGELFF; cdr3_nt: TGTGCCACCAGTGGCGCTTGGCGGGGGCTGAACACCGGGGAGCTGTTTTTT
j_call: TRBJ1-1; cdr3_length: 14; d_call: -; v_call: TRBV5-1; clone_size: -; cdr3_aa: CASSFEGIPPEAFF; cdr3_nt: TGCGCCAGCAGCTTCGAGGGTATCCCCCCTGAAGCTTTCTTT
j_call: TRBJ2-1; cdr3_length: 14; d_call: TRBD1; v_call: TRBV2; clone_size: -; cdr3_aa: CASKPGQAYNEQFF; cdr3_nt: TGTGCCAGCAAACCGGGACAGGCGTACAATGAGCAGTTCTTC
j_call: TRBJ2-7; cdr3_length: 14; d_call: TRBD1; v_call: TRBV28; clone_size: -; cdr3_aa: CASRTGTEAYEQYF; cdr3_nt: TGTGCCAGCAGGACCGGGACAGAAGCCTACGAGCAGTACTTC
j_call: TRBJ2-7; cdr3_length: 15; d_call: -; v_call: TRBV6-2/TRBV6-3; clone_size: -; cdr3_aa: CASSYGGQGLYEQYF; cdr3_nt: TGTGCCAGCAGTTACGGGGGACAAGGACTCTACGAGCAGTACTTC
j_call: TRBJ1-2; cdr3_length: 16; d_call: TRBD1; v_call: TRBV5-1; clone_size: -; cdr3_aa: CASSLQGGVFRYGYTF; cdr3_nt: TGCGCCAGCAGCTTACAGGGGGGCGTTTTTCGCTATGGCTACACCTTC
j_call: TRBJ2-1; cdr3_length: 15; d_call: -; v_call: TRBV9; clone_size: -; cdr3_aa: CASSVGAPRGGEQFF; cdr3_nt: TGTGCCAGCAGCGTAGGAGCCCCAAGGGGGGGTGAGCAGTTCTTC
j_call: TRBJ2-1; cdr3_length: 16; d_call: -; v_call: TRBV3-1/TRBV3-2; clone_size: -; cdr3_aa: CASSQRAWNSYNEQFF; cdr3_nt: TGTGCCAGCAGCCAGAGGGCGTGGAATTCCTACAATGAGCAGTTCTTC
j_call: TRBJ2-7; cdr3_length: 14; d_call: TRBD1; v_call: TRBV9; clone_size: -; cdr3_aa: CASSVTQGTYEQYF; cdr3_nt: TGTGCCAGCAGCGTGACACAGGGGACCTACGAGCAGTACTTC
j_call: TRBJ1-1; cdr3_length: 14; d_call: -; v_call: TRBV19; clone_size: -; cdr3_aa: CASSRTLSGAEAFF; cdr3_nt: TGTGCCAGTAGTAGGACATTATCGGGGGCTGAAGCTTTCTTT
j_call: TRBJ1-2; cdr3_length: 15; d_call: -; v_call: TRBV6-5; clone_size: -; cdr3_aa: CASSRGWESNYGYTF; cdr3_nt: TGTGCCAGCAGCCGCGGGTGGGAATCTAACTATGGCTACACCTTC
j_call: TRBJ2-3; cdr3_length: 16; d_call: TRBD2; v_call: TRBV11-3; clone_size: -; cdr3_aa: CASSFTLAGETDTQYF; cdr3_nt: TGTGCCAGCAGCTTTACATTGGCGGGGGAGACAGATACGCAGTATTTT
j_call: TRBJ1-2; cdr3_length: 13; d_call: -; v_call: TRBV9; clone_size: -; cdr3_aa: CASSVGRANGYTF; cdr3_nt: TGTGCCAGCAGCGTAGGCAGGGCGAATGGCTACACCTTC
j_call: TRBJ2-3; cdr3_length: 15; d_call: -; v_call: TRBV11-1; clone_size: -; cdr3_aa: CASSLALPSTDTQYF; cdr3_nt: TGTGCCAGCAGCTTAGCACTACCTAGCACAGATACGCAGTATTTT
j_call: TRBJ1-2; cdr3_length: 13; d_call: -; v_call: TRBV12-3/TRBV12-4; clone_size: -; cdr3_aa: CASTLEGRHGYTF; cdr3_nt: TGTGCCAGCACCCTAGAAGGGAGGCATGGCTACACCTTC
j_call: TRBJ2-3; cdr3_length: 14; d_call: TRBD1; v_call: TRBV24-1; clone_size: -; cdr3_aa: CATSDRDRVDTQYF; cdr3_nt: TGTGCCACCAGTGATAGGGACAGGGTCGATACGCAGTATTTT
j_call: TRBJ2-7; cdr3_length: 14; d_call: -; v_call: TRBV19; clone_size: -; cdr3_aa: CASSPRTRHYEQYF; cdr3_nt: TGTGCCAGTAGTCCCAGGACTCGGCACTACGAGCAGTACTTC
j_call: TRBJ1-6; cdr3_length: 16; d_call: -; v_call: TRBV5-8; clone_size: -; cdr3_aa: CASSSQWTDARSPLHF; cdr3_nt: TGTGCCAGCAGCTCACAGTGGACAGACGCGCGATCACCCCTCCACTTT
j_call: TRBJ2-3; cdr3_length: 18; d_call: TRBD2; v_call: TRBV18; clone_size: -; cdr3_aa: CASSVASGRSGGTDTQYF; cdr3_nt: TGTGCCAGCTCAGTGGCTAGCGGGAGGTCTGGCGGCACAGATACGCAGTATTTT
j_call: TRBJ1-5; cdr3_length: 15; d_call: -; v_call: TRBV12-2; clone_size: -; cdr3_aa: CASRLGRYSNQPQHF; cdr3_nt: TGTGCAAGTCGCTTAGGCAGGTATAGCAATCAGCCCCAGCATTTT